What follows are 30 T cell receptor beta chains derived from one specimen sequenced in a study of blood T cell repertoires in COVID-19. Here immunoSEQ multiplex PCR was the method, and the copy in TCRdb shows in-frame clones only, minus some. The sample records about 240,000 clones, roughly 83% being singletons. Sequencing was done on a sample of peripheral blood. These receptors were obtained from a woman older than 75 with acute or convalescent COVID-19.

This sequence joins TRBV4-1 and TRBJ1-2; TRBD1 matches 7 bases. Germline V gene data show CDR1 as MGHRA and CDR2 as YSYEKL. The junction had 6 bases not matched to a gene; V was cut back by 2 bases and J by 3 bases. The CDR3 runs to 15 residues. This CDR3 reads CASSQHETGHYGYTF. The CDR3 nucleotides are TGCGCCAGCAGCCAACACGAGACAGGGCACTATGGCTACACCTTC.

This clone was seen only a few times. The chain recombines TRBV15 with TRBJ1-4, with D possibly TRBD1 on 6 matching bases. Germline CDR1 LNHNV, CDR2 YYDKDF (reference sequence). This CDR3 is 15 amino acids long. The V end lost 3 bases, the J end lost 4 bases, and 12 bases lay between the germline ends. CDR3 sequence (DNA): TGTGCCACCAGCAGGGTGACAGGCTTTAATGAAAAACTGTTTTTT. Residues: CATSRVTGFNEKLFF.

This clone occurred a few times. The gene calls are TRBV7-2 and TRBJ1-1, with 10 bases that match TRBD1. The junction had 6 bases not matched to a gene; V was cut back by 5 bases and J by 3 bases. In germline, CDR1 is SGHTA, CDR2 FQGNSA. The CDR3 totals 15 residues. The CDR3 DNA reads TGTGCCAGCAGCAAGGACAGGGGGAGGGACACTGAAGCTTTCTTT. It translates to CASSKDRGRDTEAFF.

V gene TRBV5-1 combines with J gene TRBJ1-4; 7 nucleotides line up with TRBD1. The V segment lost 4 bases and the J segment 10 bases; nucleotides outside the gene matches: 10. CDR1 and CDR2 from the germline V gene are SGHRS and YFSETQ. This CDR3 region has 14 residues. CDR3 DNA sequence: TGCGCCAGCAGCCCCGACAGGGAGCAAAGAAAACTGTTTTTT. This codes for CASSPDREQRKLFF. Combining the CDR3 with reference TRBV5-1 and TRBJ1-4 gives the whole variable domain KAGVTQTPRYLIKTRGQQVTLSCSPISGHRSVSWYQQTPGQGLQFLFEYFSETQRNKGNFPGRFSGRQFSNSRSEMNVSTLELGDSALYLCASSPDREQRKLFFGSGTQLSVL.

In this sample, this clone turned up a few times. The chain is built from TRBV28 and TRBJ2-1; 14 positions match TRBD2. J gave up 9 bases and V 6 bases, and 7 bases lay outside the gene matches. The CDR3 runs to 15 residues. In germline, CDR1 is MDHEN, CDR2 SYDVKM. CDR3 protein: CASRQTSGGAGEQFF. CDR3 in DNA: TGTGCCAGCAGACAGACTAGCGGGGGGGCCGGTGAGCAGTTCTTC.

This clone occurred a few times. The rearrangement joins TRBV27 to TRBJ1-1; the D gene is possibly TRBD1 (5 bases). Germline V gene sequence: CDR1 MNHEY, CDR2 SMNVEV (reference sequence). Trimming took 2 bases from V and 3 from J, leaving 10 bases between them. CDR3 length: 14 amino acids. CDR3 amino acids: CASSLQGRDTEAFF. The DNA for the CDR3 is TGTGCCAGCAGTTTACAGGGTAGAGACACTGAAGCTTTCTTT.

J is TRBJ2-7 and V is TRBV18; 7 bases agree with TRBD1. Unmatched junction bases numbered 11, after V lost 3 bases and J lost 6 bases. Germline V gene sequence: CDR1 KGHSH, CDR2 LQKENI. The CDR3 has 15 amino acids. The CDR3 DNA reads as TGTGCCAGCTCACCCGGAGTTGGGACAGCGGTCGAGCAGTACTTC. Encoded protein: CASSPGVGTAVEQYF. Using reference TRBV18 and TRBJ2-7 for the parts outside the CDR3, the full variable domain is NAGVMQNPRHLVRRRGQEARLRCSPMKGHSHVYWYRQLPEEGLKFMVYLQKENIIDESGMPKERFSAEFPKEGPSILRIQQVVRGDSAAYFCASSPGVGTAVEQYFGPGTRLTVT.

CDR3 region: CASSLTAGQETQYF. As DNA, the CDR3 is TGTGCCAGCAGCTTAACCGCGGGGCAAGAGACCCAGTACTTC. This chain connects TRBV7-9 to TRBJ2-5, with a weak D call TRBD2 (6 bases). Trimming took off 2 bases at V and 2 bases at J, with 9 bases between the two ends. The CDR3 covers 14 residues. CDR1 is SEHNR and CDR2 is FQNEAQ in the germline V gene (reference sequence).

The chain uses TRBV10-1 and TRBJ1-1; D may be TRBD1 (5 bases). CDR1 is WNHNN and CDR2 is SYGVQD in the germline V gene (reference sequence). CDR3 length equals 16 residues. V lost 6 bases and J 1 base, leaving 18 bases between the germline ends. In nucleotides, the CDR3 is TGCGCCAGCAGCTCGGGGCGGGTCGGGAGGAACACTGAAGCTTTCTTT. Residues: CASSSGRVGRNTEAFF.

The rearrangement uses TRBV19 and TRBJ2-7, with D possibly matching TRBD1 (6 bases). Trimming removed 5 bases at V and 3 bases at J, with 14 bases between. This CDR3 contains 14 residues. The V gene's germline CDR1 is LNHDA and CDR2 SQIVND (reference sequence). Written as DNA, the CDR3 is TGTGCCAGTAGTGCCCGGGGCAGGGGCTACGAGCAGTACTTC. Amino acid sequence: CASSARGRGYEQYF.

Only one count was recorded for this clone. The V call is TRBV18, the J call TRBJ2-7; TRBD1 is a possible D gene (8 bases). Germline lookup yields CDR1 KGHSH and CDR2 LQKENI. V lost 3 bases and J 5 bases, leaving 17 bases between the germline ends. This CDR3 comprises 15 residues. The DNA for the CDR3 is TGTGCCAGCTCACCTGATACAGGGGGGGGCCACGAGCAGTACTTC. Residues: CASSPDTGGGHEQYF.

A single count supports this clone. The genes are TRBV10-3 and TRBJ2-1; D is uncertain. The CDR3 sequence is 15 residues long. V was trimmed by 0 bases and J by 0 bases, leaving 6 bases between them. Germline V gene lookup returns CDR1 ENHRY and CDR2 SYGVKD. In DNA form, the CDR3 reads TGTGCCATCAGTGAGTCCGCGAGCTCCTACAATGAGCAGTTCTTC. This codes for CAISESASSYNEQFF.

The chain has TRBV7-2 and TRBJ2-7; 7 bases fit TRBD2. The germline V gene has CDR1 SGHTA and CDR2 FQGNSA. With V trimmed by 2 bases and J by 6 bases, 4 bases remained unmatched. There are 13 residues in the CDR3. The DNA of the CDR3 is TGTGCCAGCAGCTTAAGTATAGCGGGCGAGCAGTACTTC. As protein: CASSLSIAGEQYF.

This rearrangement joins TRBV28 to TRBJ1-5, with TRBD1 matching 9 bases. The CDR3 consists of 14 residues. Germline V CDR1 and CDR2: MDHEN, SYDVKM. J was trimmed by 16 bases and V by 2 bases; bases with no gene match: 12. The CDR3 DNA sequence: TGTGCCAGCAGTTTAGGCGGGGACAGGGAAAAAGGACATTTT. Protein product: CASSLGGDREKGHF.

The table lists this clone with a count of one. This chain connects TRBV14 to TRBJ2-7; TRBD2 agrees at 8 bases. J lost 0 bases, V lost 5 bases, and 6 bases had no gene match. Germline V gives CDR1 SGHDN, CDR2 FVKESK. The CDR3 runs 15 residues. The CDR3 nucleotides read TGTGCCAGCAGCAACCAGGCGGGGGGCTCCTACGAGCAGTACTTC. This translates into CASSNQAGGSYEQYF.

The sample holds a few counts of this clone. V and J are TRBV2 and TRBJ1-1; perhaps TRBD1 as D (6 bases). V shed 5 bases and J shed 8 bases, with 24 bases lying between them. From germline, CDR1 is SNHLY and CDR2 FYNNEI. The CDR3 covers 16 residues. In DNA form, the CDR3 reads TGTGCCAGCAGTCTCATGGGGGCAGGGAGGGGATCGGAAGCTTTCTTT. The encoded protein is CASSLMGAGRGSEAFF. The full variable domain, rest sourced from reference TRBV2 and TRBJ1-1, is EPEVTQTPSHQVTQMGQEVILRCVPISNHLYFYWYRQILGQKVEFLVSFYNNEISEKSEIFDDQFSVERPDGSNFTLKIRSTKLEDSAMYFCASSLMGAGRGSEAFFGQGTRLTVV.

The chain uses TRBV20-1 and TRBJ2-5, with TRBD2 identical over 9 bases. The junction had 4 bases not matched to a gene; V was cut back by 3 bases and J by 5 bases. The CDR3 has 13 amino acids. Germline-derived CDR1 and CDR2 are DFQATT and SNEGSKA (reference sequence). CDR3 DNA sequence: TGCAGTGCTAGTCTAGCGGGACAGGAGACCCAGTACTTC. Its protein product is CSASLAGQETQYF.

The chain employs TRBV19 and TRBJ2-5; 11 bases are shared with TRBD1. J was trimmed by 5 bases and V by 5 bases; bases with no gene match: 7. Germline V CDR1 and CDR2: LNHDA, SQIVND (reference sequence). The CDR3 is 15 residues long. The CDR3 DNA follows: TGTGCCAGTAGTCGCAGGACAGGGGGCGCCGAGACCCAGTACTTC. It specifies CASSRRTGGAETQYF.

The chain carries TRBV27 and TRBJ2-1, with 13 bases lining up with TRBD2. The length of the CDR3 is 17 residues. Trimming cost V 6 bases and J 7 bases; bases outside gene matches: 12. Germline-derived CDR1 and CDR2 are MNHEY and SMNVEV (reference sequence). CDR3 coding DNA: TGTGCCAGCAGCCTCTTCCCGGGACTAGCGGGGATGAATGAGCAGTTCTTC. This translates into CASSLFPGLAGMNEQFF.

This rearrangement joins TRBV6-4 to TRBJ2-5, with 10 nucleotides matching TRBD1. The CDR3 covers 14 residues. Per germline, CDR1 MRHNA and CDR2 SNTAGT. V lost 5 bases, J lost 2 bases, and 2 bases stayed unmatched. CDR3 bases: TGTGCCAGCAGTAGACAGGGGGCGCAAGAGACCCAGTACTTC. Amino acids: CASSRQGAQETQYF.

This chain connects TRBV5-1 to TRBJ1-1; 9 bases fit TRBD1. Germline V gene sequence: CDR1 SGHRS, CDR2 YFSETQ. The CDR3 loop spans 15 amino acids. With V trimmed by 1 base and J by 4 bases, 5 bases remained unmatched. Here the CDR3 DNA reads TGCGCCAGCAGCTTGTCTGGACAGGGGAGCACTGAAGCTTTCTTT. Its translation: CASSLSGQGSTEAFF.

The V call is TRBV5-6, the J call TRBJ1-2, with 7 bases aligning to TRBD1. Germline V gene sequence: CDR1 SGHDT, CDR2 YYEEEE. After removal of 4 bases from V and 7 bases from J, the junction contained 13 bases not matched to a gene. The CDR3 runs to 15 residues. The DNA of the CDR3 is TGTGCCAGCAGCCCCAACCGAGACAGGGCCGGTGGCTACACCTTC. Its translation: CASSPNRDRAGGYTF. Full variable domain (rest looked up from reference TRBV5-6 and TRBJ1-2): DAGVTQSPTHLIKTRGQQVTLRCSPKSGHDTVSWYQQALGQGPQFIFQYYEEEERQRGNFPDRFSGHQFPNYSSELNVNALLLGDSALYLCASSPNRDRAGGYTFGSGTRLTVV.

V usage is TRBV2 and J usage is TRBJ1-5; TRBD1 aligns across 7 bases. The CDR3 length is 13 residues. Germline V gene data show CDR1 as SNHLY and CDR2 as FYNNEI. The ends lost 7 bases at V and 6 bases at J; junction bases unmatched: 6. CDR3 sequence (DNA): TGTGCCAGCATGGCAGGGGGAGGTCAGCCCCAGCATTTT. As protein: CASMAGGGQPQHF.

The chain has TRBV5-1 and TRBJ1-2; 9 bases agree with TRBD1. CDR1 is SGHRS, CDR2 YFSETQ, per germline. V dropped 4 bases and J dropped 5; count of bases not matched to a gene: 6. The CDR3 extends over 14 amino acids. This CDR3 is CASSPGQGSYGYTF. The CDR3 DNA is TGCGCCAGCAGCCCGGGACAGGGAAGTTATGGCTACACCTTC.

J is TRBJ2-3 and V is TRBV6-4, with D perhaps TRBD1 (7 bases). Per germline, CDR1 MRHNA and CDR2 SNTAGT. V lost 6 bases and J 6 bases, leaving 13 bases between the germline ends. This CDR3 is built from 13 residues. This CDR3 is CASRPSGGDTQYF. The DNA of the CDR3 is TGTGCCAGCAGACCCTCAGGGGGGGATACGCAGTATTTT.

This clone was detected once. The chain employs TRBV28 and TRBJ1-3; the match to TRBD1 covers 7 bases. J was trimmed by 4 bases and V by 4 bases; bases with no gene match: 4. Germline values: CDR1 MDHEN, CDR2 SYDVKM. The CDR3 runs to 14 residues. For the CDR3, the DNA is TGTGCCAGCAGTTCACAGGGGCGCGGAAACACCATATATTTT. Translating it yields CASSSQGRGNTIYF. Together with reference TRBV28 and TRBJ1-3, the CDR3 gives the full variable domain: DVKVTQSSRYLVKRTGEKVFLECVQDMDHENMFWYRQDPGLGLRLIYFSYDVKMKEKGDIPEGYSVSREKKERFSLILESASTNQTSMYLCASSSQGRGNTIYFGEGSWLTVV.

The CDR3 DNA sequence: TGTGCCAGCAGTGTAACAGCTAATTCACCCCTCCACTTT. Translating gives CASSVTANSPLHF. The V call is TRBV12-3 or TRBV12-4, the J call TRBJ1-6; D remains unclear. CDR3 length: 13 residues. V lost 5 bases to trimming and J lost 6 bases, with 8 bases between them.

This clone has only a few counts. This chain joins TRBV4-2 and TRBJ2-5; TRBD1 matches 10 bases. The CDR3 is made up of 15 amino acids. Germline values: CDR1 LGHNA, CDR2 YNFKEQ. Trimming cost V 4 bases and J 5 bases; bases outside gene matches: 7. The CDR3 is CASSPRTGGKETQYF. CDR3 nucleotide sequence: TGTGCCAGCAGCCCCAGGACAGGGGGAAAGGAGACCCAGTACTTC.

The chain uses TRBV7-6 and TRBJ1-3, with no clear D. Trimming took off 6 bases at V and 0 bases at J, with 21 bases between the two ends. The CDR3 is made up of 18 amino acids. CDR1 SGHVS and CDR2 FNYEAQ come from the germline V gene. The CDR3 is CASSPEQAALSSGNTIYF. CDR3 DNA sequence: TGTGCCAGCAGTCCGGAGCAAGCCGCGCTTAGCTCTGGAAACACCATATATTTT.

The chain uses TRBV11-2 and TRBJ1-4, with TRBD1 identical over 9 bases. The CDR3 runs 14 residues. Trimming at V came to 4 bases and at J to 4 bases, leaving 1 base not matched to a gene. Germline CDR1 and CDR2: SGHAT and FQNNGV. The CDR3 loop reads CASSWGQGNEKLFF. The CDR3 nucleotides read TGTGCCAGCAGCTGGGGACAGGGTAATGAAAAACTGTTTTTT.